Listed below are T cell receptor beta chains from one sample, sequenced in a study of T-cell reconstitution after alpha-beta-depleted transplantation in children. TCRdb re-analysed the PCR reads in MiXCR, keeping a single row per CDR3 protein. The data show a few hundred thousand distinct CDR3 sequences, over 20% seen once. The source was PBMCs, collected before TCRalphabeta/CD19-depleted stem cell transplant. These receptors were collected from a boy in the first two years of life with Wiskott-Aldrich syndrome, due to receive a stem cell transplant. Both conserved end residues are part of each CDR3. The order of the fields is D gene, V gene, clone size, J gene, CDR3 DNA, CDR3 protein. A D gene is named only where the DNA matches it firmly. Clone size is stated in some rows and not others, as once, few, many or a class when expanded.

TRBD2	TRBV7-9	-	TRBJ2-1	TGTGCCAGCAGCCCTAGGAGAGCGGGGGCAGATGAGCAGTTCTTC	CASSPRRAGADEQFF
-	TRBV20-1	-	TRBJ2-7	TGCAGTGCATCCGTGGCCTACGAGCAGTACTTC	CSASVAYEQYF
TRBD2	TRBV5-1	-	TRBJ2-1	TGTGCCAGCAGTTTACGACTAGCAGCCTACAATGAGCAGTTCTTC	CASSLRLAAYNEQFF
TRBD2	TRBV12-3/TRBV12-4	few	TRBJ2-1	TGTGCCAGCAGTCTAGGGACTAGCGGGAGCAGGGAGCAGTTCTTC	CASSLGTSGSREQFF
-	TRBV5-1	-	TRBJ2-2	TGCGCCAGCAGCTTGGCCGGGAGTCGAAACACCGGGGAGCTGTTTTTT	CASSLAGSRNTGELFF
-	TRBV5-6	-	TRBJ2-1	TGTGCCAGCAGCTTGGCCTTCGGGACGGGGCGCAATGAGCAGTTCTTC	CASSLAFGTGRNEQFF
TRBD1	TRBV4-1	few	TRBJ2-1	TGCGCCAGCAGCCTTTTCCGGGACAGGGGATGGGATGAGCAGTTCTTC	CASSLFRDRGWDEQFF
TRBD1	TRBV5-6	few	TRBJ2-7	TGTGCCAGCAGCTTCGGGACAGAGGCCTATGAGCAGTACTTC	CASSFGTEAYEQYF
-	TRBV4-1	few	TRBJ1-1	TGCCCCAGCAGCCATAAGATTTGGGGTAACCCTTCAGGGGACACTGAAGCTTTCTTT	CPSSHKIWGNPSGDTEAFF
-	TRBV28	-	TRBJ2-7	TGTGCCAGCAGTCCCCTGGGTGCAGGTTCCTACGAGCAGTACTTC	CASSPLGAGSYEQYF
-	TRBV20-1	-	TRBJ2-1	TGCAGTGCTCCGGGACTCGCGACCTACAATGAGCAGTTCTTC	CSAPGLATYNEQFF
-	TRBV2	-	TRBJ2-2	TGTGCCAGCAGCTGGGGACTGTCCGCCGGGGAGCTGTTTTTT	CASSWGLSAGELFF
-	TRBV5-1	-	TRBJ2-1	TGCGCCAGCAGCCCGACAGATATCAATGAGCAGTTCTTC	CASSPTDINEQFF
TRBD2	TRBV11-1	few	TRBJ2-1	TGTGCCAGCAGCTCCGCACATCTAGCGGGAGGGCCTAGTAATGAGCAGTTCTTC	CASSSAHLAGGPSNEQFF
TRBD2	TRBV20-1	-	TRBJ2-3	TGCAGTGCAACGACTAGCGGGATTTTTGATACGCAGTATTTT	CSATTSGIFDTQYF
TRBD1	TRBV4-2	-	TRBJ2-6	TGTGCCAGCAGCCCAAGGGACAGGAGCTCTGGGGCCAACGTCCTGACTTTC	CASSPRDRSSGANVLTF
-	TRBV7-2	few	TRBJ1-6	TGTGCCAGCAGCCCTCAAGGGCTCCACCTAATTCAGGGGCCCCTCCACTTT	CASSPQGLHLIQGPLHF
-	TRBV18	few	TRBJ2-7	TGTGCCAGCTCACCACTAGGTTACTTGCAGTACTTC	CASSPLGYLQYF
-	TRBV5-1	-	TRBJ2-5	TGCGCCAGCAGCTTGCGGGGGGCCGTGACCCAGTACTTC	CASSLRGAVTQYF
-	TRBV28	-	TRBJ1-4	TGTGCCAGCAGTTTAGGGACATTAGGGGAGAAACTGTTTTTT	CASSLGTLGEKLFF
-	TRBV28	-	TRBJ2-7	TGTGCCAGCGGACTCGATGGTAGCTCCTACGAGCAGTACTTC	CASGLDGSSYEQYF
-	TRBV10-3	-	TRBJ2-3	TGTGCCATCAGTGGAACCGGGACGGGAAGCACAGATACGCAGTATTTT	CAISGTGTGSTDTQYF
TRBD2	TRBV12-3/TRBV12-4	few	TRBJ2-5	TGTGCCAGCAGGAAAGCACTAGCGACGGGGGAGACCCAGTACTTC	CASRKALATGETQYF
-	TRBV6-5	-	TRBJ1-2	TGTGCCAGCAGTTACTCCAGGGGCGCGGCCGGCTACACCTTC	CASSYSRGAAGYTF
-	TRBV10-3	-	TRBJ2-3	TGTGCCATCAAAATGGAACTCACAGATACGCAGTATTTT	CAIKMELTDTQYF
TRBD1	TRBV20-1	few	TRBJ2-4	TGCAGTGCAAAGACGACAGGGTCATCCAAAAACATTCAGTACTTC	CSAKTTGSSKNIQYF
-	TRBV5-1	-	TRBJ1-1	TGCACCAGCAGCAGGGGACACTACACTGAAGCTTTCTTT	CTSSRGHYTEAFF
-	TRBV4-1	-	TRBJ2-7	TGCGCCAGCGCTACACCCGCGGGCGAGCAGTACTTC	CASATPAGEQYF
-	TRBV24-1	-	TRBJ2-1	TGTGCCACCAGTGATCCGGGCCCGGGCAATGAGCAGTTCTTC	CATSDPGPGNEQFF
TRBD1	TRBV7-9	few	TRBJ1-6	TGTGCCAGCAGGCGCACAGGGGATAATTCACCCCTCCACTTT	CASRRTGDNSPLHF
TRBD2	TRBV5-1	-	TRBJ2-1	TGCGCCAGCAGCTTGGCCGCTAGCGGGAGATACAATCAGCAGTTCTTC	CASSLAASGRYNQQFF
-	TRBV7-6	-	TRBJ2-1	TGTGCCAGCAGCTTAGGGGGGCCTAGGATTGAGCAGTTCTTC	CASSLGGPRIEQFF
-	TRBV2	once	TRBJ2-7	TGTGCCAGCAGTGAAGGGACAAAGCAGTACTTC	CASSEGTKQYF
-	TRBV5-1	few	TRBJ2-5	TGCGCCAGCCGACTCAGGGAGTTCGAGACCCAGTACTTC	CASRLREFETQYF
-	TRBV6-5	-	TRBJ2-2	TGTGCCAGCAGTTACTCTGGGATTCGTGGAACCGGGGAGCTGTTTTTT	CASSYSGIRGTGELFF
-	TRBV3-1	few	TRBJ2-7	TGTGCCAGCAGCCAAGGGTTGACCGGGGGCGCCTACGAGCAGTACTTC	CASSQGLTGGAYEQYF
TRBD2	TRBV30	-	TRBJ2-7	TGTGCCTGGATCCGGACTAGCGGGAGGGCCGAGCAGTACTTC	CAWIRTSGRAEQYF
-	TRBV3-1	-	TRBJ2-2	TGTGCCAGCAGCCCGACCTATGGTAGGGGCAACACCGGGGAGCTGTTTTTT	CASSPTYGRGNTGELFF
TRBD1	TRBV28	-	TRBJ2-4	TGTGCCAGCAGCCGGACAGGGTTAACCAAAAACATTCAGTACTTC	CASSRTGLTKNIQYF
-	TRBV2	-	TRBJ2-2	TGTGCCAGCAGTGTGGGGGGAATGAACACCGGGGAGCTGTTTTTT	CASSVGGMNTGELFF
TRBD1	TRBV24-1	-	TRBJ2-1	TGTGCCACCAGGGATCGACAGGGAATAGGCAATGAGCAGTTCTTC	CATRDRQGIGNEQFF
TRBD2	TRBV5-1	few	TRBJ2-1	TGCGCCAGCAGCTTCGGACTAGCGGGAACCTACAATGAGCAGTTCTTC	CASSFGLAGTYNEQFF
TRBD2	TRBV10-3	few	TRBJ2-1	TGTGCCATCAGTGAGACTAGCGGGAGCTCCTACAATGAGCAGTTCTTC	CAISETSGSSYNEQFF
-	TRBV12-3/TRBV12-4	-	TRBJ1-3	TGTGCCAGCACCATCGGAGTCTCTGGAAACACCATATATTTT	CASTIGVSGNTIYF
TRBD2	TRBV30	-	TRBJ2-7	TGTGCCTGGAGGCGTCTAGCGGGAGGTTCGATCGAGCAGTACTTC	CAWRRLAGGSIEQYF
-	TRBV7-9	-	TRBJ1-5	TGTGCCAGCAGCTTAGCTAATAATCGGGAAAACCAGCCCCAGCATTTT	CASSLANNRENQPQHF